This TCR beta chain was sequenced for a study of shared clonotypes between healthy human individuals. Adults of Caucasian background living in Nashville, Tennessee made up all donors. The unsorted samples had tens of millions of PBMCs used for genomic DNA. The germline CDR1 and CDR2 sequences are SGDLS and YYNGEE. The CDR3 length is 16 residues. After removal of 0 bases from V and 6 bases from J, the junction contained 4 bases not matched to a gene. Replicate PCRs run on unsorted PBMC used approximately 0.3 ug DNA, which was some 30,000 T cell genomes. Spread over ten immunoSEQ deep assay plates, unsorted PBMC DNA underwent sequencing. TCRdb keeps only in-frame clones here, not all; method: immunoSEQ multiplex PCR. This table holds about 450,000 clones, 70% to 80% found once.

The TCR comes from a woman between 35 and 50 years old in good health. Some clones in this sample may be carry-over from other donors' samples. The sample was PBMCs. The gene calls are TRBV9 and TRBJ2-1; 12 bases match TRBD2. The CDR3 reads CASSVGLAGVFNEQFF. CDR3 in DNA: TGTGCCAGCAGCGTAGGACTAGCGGGAGTTTTCAATGAGCAGTTCTTC.